These T cell receptor beta chains were read from a single sample in a study of T cells in Graves' hyperthyroidism and ophthalmopathy. TCRdb used MiXCR to reprocess the multiplex PCR reads, holding one entry per CDR3 protein. The table lists about 460,000 distinct CDR3 sequences, roughly 22% of them singletons. The sample comprised blood. The origin of the receptors is a woman aged 70-85 years with Graves' ophthalmopathy. Each CDR3 is given with its conserved first and last residue. The order of the fields is D gene, V gene, J gene, clone size, CDR3 length, CDR3 DNA, CDR3 protein. D genes are given only for firm matches. Size is omitted from some rows. Given values are once, few, many or a class for expanded clones.

.	TRBV20-1	TRBJ1-5	few	16	TGCAGTGCTAGCTCTCCCTTACAGGGCCACAATCAGCCCCAGCATTTT	CSASSPLQGHNQPQHF
TRBD1	TRBV19	TRBJ2-7	few	14	TGTGCCAGTACCCCCCCCGGGACAGGAGGTCGGCAGTACTTC	CASTPPGTGGRQYF
.	TRBV29-1	TRBJ2-7	few	12	TGCAGCGTCCGAAGGGGATCCTACGAGCAGTACTTC	CSVRRGSYEQYF
TRBD2	TRBV7-9	TRBJ2-7	few	16	TGTGCCAGCAGCTTTAAGGGGCTAGCGGGAATCTACGAGCAGTACTTC	CASSFKGLAGIYEQYF
TRBD1	TRBV7-4	TRBJ1-4	few	15	TGTGCCAGCAGCTTATTCGGGACAGCTAATGAAAAACTGTTTTTT	CASSLFGTANEKLFF
TRBD2	TRBV28	TRBJ2-1	many	14	TGTGCCAGCAGTCTGACTAGCGGGAGCTATGAGCAGTTCTTC	CASSLTSGSYEQFF
TRBD1	TRBV20-1	TRBJ2-5	many	14	TGCAGTGCTAGCTCCGGGACAGGGAGATCCACCGAGTACTTC	CSASSGTGRSTEYF
.	TRBV11-2	TRBJ1-4	.	17	TGTGCCAGCAGCTTAGACAGAGGAGGTGCAACTAATGAAAAACTGTTTTTT	CASSLDRGGATNEKLFF
.	TRBV9	TRBJ2-7	many	14	TGTGCCAGCAGCCCCCAAACGGACAGCTACGAGCAGTACTTC	CASSPQTDSYEQYF
TRBD1	TRBV19	TRBJ1-2	.	15	TGTGCCAGTAGGGGCCACCGGGACAGAAACTATGGCTACACCTTC	CASRGHRDRNYGYTF
.	TRBV11-2	TRBJ1-2	few	13	TGTGCCAGCAGCTTAGACGCAGGGCCCTCCTACACCTTC	CASSLDAGPSYTF
.	TRBV20-1	TRBJ2-2	.	14	TGCAGTGCTCACATCGGGAGTCGGACCGGGGAGCTGTTTTTT	CSAHIGSRTGELFF
.	TRBV4-1	TRBJ2-1	few	16	TGCGCCAGCAGCCAAGATTTAACGGGAGCTTACAATGAGCAGTTCTTC	CASSQDLTGAYNEQFF
.	TRBV5-1	TRBJ2-3	few	16	TGCGCCAGCAGCTTGGTTGGGCCGGTCACCACAGATACGCAGTATTTT	CASSLVGPVTTDTQYF
.	TRBV3-1	TRBJ2-3	few	12	TGTGCCAGCAGCCTCCCTTTGGATACGCAGTATTTT	CASSLPLDTQYF
.	TRBV27	TRBJ2-2	.	14	TGTGCCAGCAGTTTAGTCCGGGCGGCCGGGGAGCTGTTTTTT	CASSLVRAAGELFF
.	TRBV3-1	TRBJ2-1	many	12	TGTGCCAGCAAACATGGAGGGAATGAGCAGTTCTTC	CASKHGGNEQFF
.	TRBV5-1	TRBJ2-5	many	11	TGTGCCAGCAGTTTAGAGGGTACCCAGTACTTC	CASSLEGTQYF
TRBD2	TRBV11-2	TRBJ2-7	many	14	TGTGCCAGCAGCAAGCTGACTAGCGGCTACGAGCAGTACTTC	CASSKLTSGYEQYF
TRBD1	TRBV24-1	TRBJ2-1	few	16	TGTGCCACCAGTGAAACAGGGGGACCGAAATACAATGAGCAGTTCTTC	CATSETGGPKYNEQFF
.	TRBV2	TRBJ1-2	many	14	TGTGCCAGCAGTGGGCAGGGCGCCAACTATGGCTACACCTTC	CASSGQGANYGYTF
TRBD1	TRBV3-1	TRBJ2-1	many	13	TGTGCCAGCAGCCAAGATGACAGGGGTGAGCAGTTCTTC	CASSQDDRGEQFF
.	TRBV10-3	TRBJ1-2	few	13	TGTGCCATACAACCCAGGGGTAACTATGGCTACACCTTC	CAIQPRGNYGYTF
TRBD2	TRBV10-3	TRBJ2-7	.	15	TGTGCCATCAGTGGGGGACTAGCGGGAGGCTACGAGCAGTACTTC	CAISGGLAGGYEQYF
TRBD1	TRBV19	TRBJ2-7	.	15	TGTGCCAGTAGTACTCAGCAGGGGGCATTCCACGAGCAGTACTTC	CASSTQQGAFHEQYF
.	TRBV9	TRBJ2-3	.	14	TGTGCCAGCAGCGCCCGTAGCGGCACAGATACGCAGTATTTT	CASSARSGTDTQYF
.	TRBV6-4	TRBJ1-4	.	17	TGTGCCAGCAGCCCGGGACTTCGGGGTTCAACTAATGAAAAACTGTTTTTT	CASSPGLRGSTNEKLFF
TRBD2	TRBV2	TRBJ2-7	many	14	TGTGCCAGCAACACGGGAGGGCCCTCGTACGAGCAGTACTTC	CASNTGGPSYEQYF
TRBD2	TRBV5-1	TRBJ2-5	.	16	TGCGCCAGCAGCCCGGGACTAGCGGGGACCCAAGAGACCCAGTACTTC	CASSPGLAGTQETQYF
.	TRBV20-1	TRBJ2-1	.	15	TGCAGTGCTACCACCCCTGCGGGTGTTTACAATGAGCAGTTCTTC	CSATTPAGVYNEQFF
TRBD2	TRBV7-3	TRBJ2-1	many	13	TGTGCCAGCAGCACAAGCGGGAACGCGGAGCAGTTCTTC	CASSTSGNAEQFF
.	TRBV6-1	TRBJ2-5	.	12	TGTGCCAGCCACGGGTTCCAAAAGACCCAGTACTTC	CASHGFQKTQYF
.	TRBV6-1	TRBJ1-5	many	14	TGTGCCAGTACCCGGGAACAACGCAATCAGCCCCAGCATTTT	CASTREQRNQPQHF
TRBD2	TRBV10-3	TRBJ2-7	few	14	TGTGCCATCGGGCCACTAGCGGGCTCCTACGAGCAGTACTTC	CAIGPLAGSYEQYF
.	TRBV20-1	TRBJ2-3	.	14	TGCAGTGCCAGCCGTCCCCAGGGGATAGATACGCAGTATTTT	CSASRPQGIDTQYF
TRBD1	TRBV27	TRBJ1-6	few	15	TGTGCCAGCAGTGTCCCTGGACAGGGGTGGTCACCCCTCCACTTT	CASSVPGQGWSPLHF
.	TRBV28	TRBJ2-7	many	15	TGTGCCAGCACCCTCGGGGGTAGCGGTGGCTACGAGCAGTACTTC	CASTLGGSGGYEQYF
.	TRBV6-5	TRBJ2-7	.	13	TGTGCCAGCAGTTACGGGCAAGTCGACGAGCAGTACTTC	CASSYGQVDEQYF
.	TRBV7-8	TRBJ1-1	few	15	TGTGCCAGCAGCTTAGCGGGAGTAGGGAACACTGAAGCTTTCTTT	CASSLAGVGNTEAFF
TRBD1	TRBV6-2/TRBV6-3	TRBJ1-1	many	17	TGTGCCAGCAGTTACTCGAAAGACGAGGGGACAGGGGTACCAGCTTTCTTT	CASSYSKDEGTGVPAFF